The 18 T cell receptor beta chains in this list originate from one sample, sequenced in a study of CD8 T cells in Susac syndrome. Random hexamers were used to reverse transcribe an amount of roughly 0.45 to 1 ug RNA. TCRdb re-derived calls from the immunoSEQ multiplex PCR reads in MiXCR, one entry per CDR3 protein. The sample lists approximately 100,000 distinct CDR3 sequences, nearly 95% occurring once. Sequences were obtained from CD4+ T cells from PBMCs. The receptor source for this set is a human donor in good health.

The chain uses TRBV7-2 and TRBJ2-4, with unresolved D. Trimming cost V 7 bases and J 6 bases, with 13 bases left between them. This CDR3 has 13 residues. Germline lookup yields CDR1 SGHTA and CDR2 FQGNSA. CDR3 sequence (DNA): TGTGCCAGCACCCCCTTAGCCGGAAACATTCAGTACTTC. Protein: CASTPLAGNIQYF.

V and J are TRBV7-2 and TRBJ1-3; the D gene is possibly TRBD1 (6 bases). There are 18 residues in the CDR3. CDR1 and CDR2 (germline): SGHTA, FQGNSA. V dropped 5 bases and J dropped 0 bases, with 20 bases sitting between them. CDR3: CASSPQGGPTFSGNTIYF. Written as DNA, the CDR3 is TGTGCCAGCAGCCCCCAAGGGGGTCCTACCTTCTCTGGAAACACCATATATTTT.

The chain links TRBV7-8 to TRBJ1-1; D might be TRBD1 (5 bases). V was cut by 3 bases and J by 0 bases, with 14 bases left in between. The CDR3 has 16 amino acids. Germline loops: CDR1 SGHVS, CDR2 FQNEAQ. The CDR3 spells CASSLWGDSLNTEAFF. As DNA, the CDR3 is TGTGCCAGCAGCTTGTGGGGAGACAGCCTGAACACTGAAGCTTTCTTT.

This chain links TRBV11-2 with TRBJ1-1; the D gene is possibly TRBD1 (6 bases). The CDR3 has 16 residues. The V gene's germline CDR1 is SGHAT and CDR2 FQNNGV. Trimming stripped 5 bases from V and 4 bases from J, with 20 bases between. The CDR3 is CASSLARGGGSTEAFF. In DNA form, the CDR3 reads TGTGCCAGCAGCCTTGCTCGGGGGGGCGGAAGCACTGAAGCTTTCTTT.

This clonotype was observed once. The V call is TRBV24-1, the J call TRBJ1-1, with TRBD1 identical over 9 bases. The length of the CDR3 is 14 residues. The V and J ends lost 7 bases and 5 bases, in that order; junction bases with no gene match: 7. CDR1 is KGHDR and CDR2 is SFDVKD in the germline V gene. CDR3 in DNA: TGTGCCACCAGAGCGACAGGGGGGGGAACTGAAGCTTTCTTT. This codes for CATRATGGGTEAFF.

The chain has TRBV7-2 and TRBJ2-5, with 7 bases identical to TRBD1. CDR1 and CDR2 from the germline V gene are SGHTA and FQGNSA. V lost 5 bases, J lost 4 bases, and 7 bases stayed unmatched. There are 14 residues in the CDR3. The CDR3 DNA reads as TGTGCCAGCAGCGTAGACAGGGCGGCAGAGACCCAGTACTTC. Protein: CASSVDRAAETQYF.

Here the CDR3 reads CASSIDIPARETQYF. The CDR3 DNA reads as TGTGCCAGTAGTATAGATATCCCAGCACGGGAGACCCAGTACTTC. The rearrangement uses TRBV19 and TRBJ2-5; D gene unclear. From germline, CDR1 is LNHDA and CDR2 SQIVND (reference sequence). V was pared by 0 bases and J by 5 bases, with 13 bases between. CDR3 length: 15 amino acids.

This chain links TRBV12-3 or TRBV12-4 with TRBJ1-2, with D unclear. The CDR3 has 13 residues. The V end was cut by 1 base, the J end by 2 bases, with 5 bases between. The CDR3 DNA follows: TGTGCCAGCAGTTTAGTTCCGAACTATGGCTACACCTTC. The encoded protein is CASSLVPNYGYTF.

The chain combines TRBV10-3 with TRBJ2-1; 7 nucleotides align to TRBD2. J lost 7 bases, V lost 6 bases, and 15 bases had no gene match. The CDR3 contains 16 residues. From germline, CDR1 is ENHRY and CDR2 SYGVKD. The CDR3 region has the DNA TGTGCCATCAGGGGAGCAAGGGAGGGAGTGGTTAATGAGCAGTTCTTC. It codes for CAIRGAREGVVNEQFF.

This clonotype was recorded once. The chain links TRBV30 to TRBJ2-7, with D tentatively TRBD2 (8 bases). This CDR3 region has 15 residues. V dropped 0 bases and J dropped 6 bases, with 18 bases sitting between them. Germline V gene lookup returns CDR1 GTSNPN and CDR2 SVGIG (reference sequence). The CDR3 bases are TGTGCCTGGAGTGTACAGGGGACTAGGGGCCTCGAGCAGTACTTC. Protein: CAWSVQGTRGLEQYF. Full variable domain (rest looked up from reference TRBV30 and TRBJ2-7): SQTIHQWPATLVQPVGSPLSLECTVEGTSNPNLYWYRQAAGRGLQLLFYSVGIGQISSEVPQNLSASRPQDRQFILSSKKLLLSDSGFYLCAWSVQGTRGLEQYFGPGTRLTVT.

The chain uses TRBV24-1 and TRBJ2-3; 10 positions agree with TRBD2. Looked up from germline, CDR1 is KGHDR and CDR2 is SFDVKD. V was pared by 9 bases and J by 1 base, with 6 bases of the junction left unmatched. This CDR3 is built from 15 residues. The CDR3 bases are TGTGCCACCGCAACCGGGACTAGCGGCACAGATACGCAGTATTTT. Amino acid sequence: CATATGTSGTDTQYF.

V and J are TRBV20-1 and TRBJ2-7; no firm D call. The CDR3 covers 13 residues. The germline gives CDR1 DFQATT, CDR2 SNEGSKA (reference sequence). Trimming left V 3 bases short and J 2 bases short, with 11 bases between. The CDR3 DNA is TGCAGTGCTAGCTCTGAGGATACCTACGAGCAGTACTTC. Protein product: CSASSEDTYEQYF.

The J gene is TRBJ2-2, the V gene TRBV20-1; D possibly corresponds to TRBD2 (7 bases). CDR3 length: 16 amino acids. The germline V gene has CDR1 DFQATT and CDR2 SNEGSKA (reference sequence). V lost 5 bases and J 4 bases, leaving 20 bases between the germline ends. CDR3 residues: CSAPLWGGLSTGELFF. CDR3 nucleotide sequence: TGCAGTGCTCCCCTATGGGGGGGGCTGAGCACCGGGGAGCTGTTTTTT.

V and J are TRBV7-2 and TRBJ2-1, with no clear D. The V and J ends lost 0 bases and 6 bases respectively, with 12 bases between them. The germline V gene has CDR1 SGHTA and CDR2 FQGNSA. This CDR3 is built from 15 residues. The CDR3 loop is CASSLAAMFPNEQFF. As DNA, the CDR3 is TGTGCCAGCAGCTTAGCTGCGATGTTCCCCAATGAGCAGTTCTTC.

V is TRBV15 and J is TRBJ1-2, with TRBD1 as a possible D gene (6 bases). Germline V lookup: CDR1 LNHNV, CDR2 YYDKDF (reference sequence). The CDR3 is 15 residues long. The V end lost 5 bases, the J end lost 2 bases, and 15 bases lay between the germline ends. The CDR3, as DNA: TGTGCCACCAGCGGACCCACAGGACAGAACTATGGCTACACCTTC. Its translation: CATSGPTGQNYGYTF.

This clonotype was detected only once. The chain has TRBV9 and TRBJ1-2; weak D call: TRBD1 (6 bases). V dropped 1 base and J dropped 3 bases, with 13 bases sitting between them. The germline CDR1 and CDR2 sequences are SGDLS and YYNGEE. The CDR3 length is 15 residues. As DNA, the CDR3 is TGTGCCAGCAGCGTATCGCCGAGGGGGGACTATGGCTACACCTTC. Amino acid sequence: CASSVSPRGDYGYTF.

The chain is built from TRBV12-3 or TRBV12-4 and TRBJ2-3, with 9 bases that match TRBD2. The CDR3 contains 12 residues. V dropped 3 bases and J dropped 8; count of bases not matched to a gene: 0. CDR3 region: CASSLTSGTQYF. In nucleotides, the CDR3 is TGTGCCAGCAGTTTGACTAGCGGTACGCAGTATTTT.

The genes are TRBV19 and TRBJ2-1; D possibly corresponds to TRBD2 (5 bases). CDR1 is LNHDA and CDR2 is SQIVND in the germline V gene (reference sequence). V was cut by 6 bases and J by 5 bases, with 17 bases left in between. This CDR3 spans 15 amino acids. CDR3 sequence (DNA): TGTGCCAGTAGCCCCCGTGGTAGCGCAAACAATGAGCAGTTCTTC. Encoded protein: CASSPRGSANNEQFF.